This TCR beta chain comes out of a study of blood T cells in healthy people across ages (dated by TCRdb to about 2015). Background for the entire study: In model experiments, template switching captured roughly one uniquely barcoded TCR beta cDNA molecule for every two T cells. To track age-related changes in TCR beta repertoire diversity, the study relied on deep sequencing normalized with unique cDNA molecular identifiers. To avoid experimental bias, donors of different ages were randomly spread across the sequencing lanes. Using the same blood draw, the study looked at two additional independent replicas of 1 million unique cDNA reads for two donors, one aged 18 to 29 and the other aged 80 or older. Four age groups were formed from the donors: young (average 16 years), middle-aged (around 37), aged (about 62) and long-lived (about 80). Study-wide findings and limitations: Conclusive comparison of naive and antigen-experienced compartments was prevented by the profiling of bulk unsorted PBMCs. Observed TCR beta diversity per million T cells fell roughly linearly with age, and a significant reduction was already apparent by age around 44. Total diversity estimates from one million sequenced T cells were considered lower bounds and underestimates. The CMV infection status of donors was not known, potentially confounding age-related changes in expanded clonotypes. Observed TCR beta diversity correlated strongly with the percentage of naive T cells measured by flow cytometry. Compared with the aged group, the long-lived group had more naive CD4+ T cells, fewer expanded clones and increased TCR diversity, suggesting age selection.

Donors were around 37 systemically healthy Caucasian individuals from Russia aged about 6 to 100 years. Each donor gave 8 to 10 milliliters of peripheral blood, drawn into EDTA-treated Vacutainer tubes. Ficoll-Paque density-gradient centrifugation was used to isolate PBMCs, with at least 6.5 million per sample. Total RNA, at least 6 micrograms per sample, was extracted from PBMCs with Trizol reagent. Naive CD45RAhigh/CD27high T cell percentages were measured by flow cytometry on a PBMC aliquot from every donor. Points on this clonotype: The specificity of this receptor is unknown. Nothing much larger sits one base from this clone, and base qualities are not available.

Libraries came from 5' RACE. The sequencer was an Illumina HiSeq 2500. A second PCR of about 7 to 12 cycles was performed with a sample-barcoded 5' primer and a J-beta primer mix. A unique molecular identifier was introduced onto each TCR beta cDNA molecule by a template-switch 5' adaptor carrying 12 random nucleotides. Each sample yielded at least 2.5 million CDR3-containing paired-end reads. First-strand cDNA was synthesized from all RNA with the Mint cDNA synthesis kit, primed by a TRBC-specific oligonucleotide. Following uracil-DNA glycosylase treatment, a first 18-cycle PCR with universal primers M1SS and BC2_uni_R was performed on all cDNA. In the authors' own workflow: For normalization, 1 million high-quality reads were randomly selected from each sample, with every read carrying a distinct molecular identifier. Instead of being binned into consensus sequences, reads with shared molecular identifiers were discarded. CDR3 identification, clonotype clustering and error correction used MiTCR with a Q25 quality threshold and the strictest error-elimination algorithm. A nonparametric unseen species model with Euler transformation was used to estimate lower-bound total TCR beta diversity. TCRdb ran its own pipeline on the public reads, namely fastp trimming at Q25 and MiXCR clone calling, and kept in-frame beta chains. Every entry covers one CDR3 protein and lists the most common genes and DNA from its rows. The V and J calls here are based on TCRdb, not the publication. This sample comprises more than 700,000 distinct CDR3 sequences, about 42% of them detected only once. The ten top clones hold around 18% of the sample.

The V end loses 5 bases and the J end loses 0 bases, and a stretch of 7 bases separates them. Taken from cysteine to phenylalanine, the CDR3 has 13 residues. The read is trimmed to its CDR3 DNA, 39 bases read in frame from base 1. The germline V gene (reference sequence) supplies CDR1 SEHNR and CDR2 FQNEAQ. The sequenced material came from blood. The clonotype was recovered from a man older than 75 in good health. The chain joins TRBV7-9 to TRBJ2-5, and the D gene may be TRBD1, 5 bases matching. CDR3 reads: CASSNRNQETQYF. The base sequence is TGTGCCAGCAGCAACAGGAACCAAGAGACCCAGTACTTC.